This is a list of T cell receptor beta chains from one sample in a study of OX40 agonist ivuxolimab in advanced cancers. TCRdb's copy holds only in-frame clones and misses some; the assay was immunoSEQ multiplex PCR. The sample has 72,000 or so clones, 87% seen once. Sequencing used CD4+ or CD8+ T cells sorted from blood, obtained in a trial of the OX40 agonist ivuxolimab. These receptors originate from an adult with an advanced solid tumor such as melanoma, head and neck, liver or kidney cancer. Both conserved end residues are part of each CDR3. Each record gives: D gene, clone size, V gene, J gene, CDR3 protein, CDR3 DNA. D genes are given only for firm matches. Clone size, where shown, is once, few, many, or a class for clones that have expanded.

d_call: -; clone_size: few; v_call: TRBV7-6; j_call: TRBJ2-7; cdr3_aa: CASSLGGAGQPLNSYEQYF; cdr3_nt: TGTGCCAGCAGCTTAGGGGGCGCCGGACAGCCATTAAACTCCTACGAGCAGTACTTC
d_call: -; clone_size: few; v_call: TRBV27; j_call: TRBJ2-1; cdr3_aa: CASSYDFYNEQFF; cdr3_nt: TGTGCCAGCAGTTACGATTTCTACAATGAGCAGTTCTTC
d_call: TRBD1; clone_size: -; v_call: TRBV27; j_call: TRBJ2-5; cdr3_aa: CASRLTDRGGQETQYF; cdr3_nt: TGTGCCAGCAGACTAACCGACAGGGGTGGCCAAGAGACCCAGTACTTC
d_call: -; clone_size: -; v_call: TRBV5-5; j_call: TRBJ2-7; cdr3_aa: CASSLVGTKSYEQYF; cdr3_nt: TGTGCCAGCAGCTTGGTTGGGACGAAGTCCTACGAGCAGTACTTC
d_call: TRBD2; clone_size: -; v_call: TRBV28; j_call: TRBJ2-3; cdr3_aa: CASSSTAAGSDTQYF; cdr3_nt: TGTGCCAGCAGTTCCACAGCAGCGGGATCGGATACGCAGTATTTT
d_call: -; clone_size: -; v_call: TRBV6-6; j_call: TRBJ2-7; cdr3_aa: CASSYSLQYEQYF; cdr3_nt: TGTGCCAGCAGTTACTCCCTGCAATACGAGCAGTACTTC
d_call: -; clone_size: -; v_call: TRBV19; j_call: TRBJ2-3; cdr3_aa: CASALATSTDTQYF; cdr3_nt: TGTGCCAGTGCCTTAGCGACTAGCACAGATACGCAGTATTTT
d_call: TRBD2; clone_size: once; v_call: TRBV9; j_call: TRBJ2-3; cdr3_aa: CASSVDLAGGDTQYF; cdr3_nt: TGTGCCAGCAGCGTAGACCTAGCGGGAGGCGATACGCAGTATTTT
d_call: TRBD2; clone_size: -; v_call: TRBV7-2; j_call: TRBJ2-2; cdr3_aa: CASSTVGGLAGGRGELFF; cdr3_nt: TGTGCCAGCAGCACCGTGGGGGGGCTAGCGGGAGGCCGGGGAGAGCTGTTTTTT
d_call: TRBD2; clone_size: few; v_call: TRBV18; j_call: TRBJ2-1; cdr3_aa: CASSPTSGKTNNEQFF; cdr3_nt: TGTGCCAGCTCCCCGACTAGCGGGAAAACGAACAATGAGCAGTTCTTC
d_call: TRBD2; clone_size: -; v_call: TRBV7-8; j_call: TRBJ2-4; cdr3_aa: CASSENSGSGNIQYF; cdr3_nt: TGTGCCAGCAGCGAGAATAGCGGGAGTGGGAACATTCAGTACTTC
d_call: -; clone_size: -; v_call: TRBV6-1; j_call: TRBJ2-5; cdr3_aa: CASSAPYAQETQYF; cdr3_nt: TGTGCCAGCAGCGCTCCCTATGCACAAGAGACCCAGTACTTC
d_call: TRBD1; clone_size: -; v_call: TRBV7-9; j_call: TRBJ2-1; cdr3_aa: CASSSYGQGAVEQFF; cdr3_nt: TGTGCCAGCAGCTCATACGGACAGGGGGCGGTTGAGCAGTTCTTC
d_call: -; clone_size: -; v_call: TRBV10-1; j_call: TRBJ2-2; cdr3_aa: CASSEGMTGELFF; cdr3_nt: TGCGCCAGCAGTGAGGGCATGACCGGGGAGCTGTTTTTT
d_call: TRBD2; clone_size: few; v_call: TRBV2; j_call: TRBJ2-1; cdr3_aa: CASKRTSGTNEQFF; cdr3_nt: TGTGCCAGCAAAAGGACTAGCGGGACTAATGAGCAGTTCTTC
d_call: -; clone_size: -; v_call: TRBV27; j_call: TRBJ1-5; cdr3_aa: CASSLSRQSSPQHF; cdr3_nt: TGTGCCAGCAGTTTATCCAGGCAGTCATCTCCCCAGCATTTT
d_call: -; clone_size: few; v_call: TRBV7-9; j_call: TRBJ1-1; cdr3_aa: CASSLRTDRVAFF; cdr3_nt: TGTGCCAGCAGCTTACGGACAGATCGTGTGGCTTTCTTT
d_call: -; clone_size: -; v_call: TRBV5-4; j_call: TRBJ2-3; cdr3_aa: CASSAGPGDTQYF; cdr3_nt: TGTGCCAGCAGCGCCGGGCCCGGAGATACGCAGTATTTT
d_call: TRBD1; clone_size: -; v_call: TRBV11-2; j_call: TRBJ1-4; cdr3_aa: CASSRDRGVNEKLFF; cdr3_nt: TGTGCCAGCAGCCGTGACAGGGGAGTCAATGAAAAACTGTTTTTT